These 3 T cell receptor beta chains share one sample of origin, sequenced in a study of T cells expressing NK-cell markers. TCRdb re-called the 5' RACE reads; one entry per CDR3 protein, DNA not given. This sample carries over 250,000 distinct CDR3 sequences, with 4% to 4.5% going to the ten biggest clones. Sequenced: blood T cells: a sorted CD56 or NKG2C T cell subset, CD4+ or CD8+ T cells, or bulk PBMC T cells (not recorded which). These receptors originate from a woman aged 18 to 75 in good health.

The V gene is TRBV6-5, the J gene TRBJ2-5; TCRdb lists TRBD1, though no DNA is available to test this call. This CDR3 has 15 amino acids. Germline CDR1 and CDR2: MNHEY and SVGAGI. Here the CDR3 reads CASSSGGRGRETQYF.

J is TRBJ2-1 and V is TRBV20-1; the TCRdb D gene call, TRBD1, has no DNA to confirm it. CDR1 is DFQATT, CDR2 SNEGSKA, per germline (reference sequence). This CDR3 comprises 15 residues. This CDR3 is CSARDRFRAYNEQFF.

J is TRBJ2-2 and V is TRBV5-1; the D call of TRBD1 rests on TCRdb alone, since no DNA is present to check it. Looked up from germline, CDR1 is SGHRS and CDR2 is YFSETQ. This CDR3 has 15 residues. The CDR3 here is CASSHRQGETGELFF.